This T cell receptor beta chain was obtained from a study of cytomegalovirus exposure and HLA in healthy donors. The sample holds a few counts of this clone. Its cognate antigen is unknown. The junction shows a germline mismatch at one end, possibly a read error. Use of 60 Vbeta and 13 Jbeta primers characterized the PCR. Method: immunoSEQ multiplex PCR; TCRdb's copy keeps in-frame clones and lacks some. The data hold approximately 180,000 clones, with around 81% observed a single time. Study conclusions and caveats: Analysis was carried out at a later point, and it linked a missense DCLRE1C variant to TCR beta V- and J-gene trimming. A cluster of highly shared sequence variants was likely a sequencing artifact. It was about 180 TCR beta chains that were listed as cytomegalovirus-associated.

Sequenced input: PBMCs. This clonotype originated in a woman in her twenties or thirties in good health and CMV-seronegative.

This CDR3 is CASSSGRVAFQQTQYF. The CDR3 DNA follows: TGCGCCAGCAGCTCCGGCAGGGTAGCATTCCAACAGACCCAGTACTTC. The V and J genes are TRBV5-1 and TRBJ2-5; D is possibly TRBD1 (5 bases). Germline CDR1 is SGHRS and CDR2 is YFSETQ. This CDR3 region has 16 residues.